Each of the 17 T cell receptor beta chains below was sequenced from the same sample in a study of beta chain features in type 1 diabetes. Points from the study as a whole: When Type 1 diabetes patients were examined, their TCRB CDR3s proved moderately but significantly shorter in all four CD4+ subsets.

Every isolated RNA sample was fully reverse transcribed, so sequencing captured expressed TCRB transcripts. Using immunoSEQ multiplex PCR, the repertoire was profiled, and TCRdb retains in-frame clones only, with some absent. The sample lists 200,000 to 300,000 clones, roughly 22% occurring once. The antigens these receptors bind are not known. Sample: naive CD4+ T cells from blood. The receptors here all came from a woman in her 40s with type 1 diabetes.

The genes are TRBV15 and TRBJ2-7; 10 bases align to TRBD2. The CDR3 loop spans 16 amino acids. Trimming took 1 base from V and 5 from J; bases not matched to a gene: 8. CDR1 and CDR2 from the germline V gene are LNHNV and YYDKDF (reference sequence). DNA of the CDR3: TGTGCCACCAGCAGAGGAGCGGGAGGGCCGGACAACGAGCAGTACTTC. It codes for CATSRGAGGPDNEQYF.

This rearrangement joins TRBV28 to TRBJ1-2; no definite D call. Trimming pared 4 bases from V and 8 bases from J, leaving 17 bases between. This CDR3 is built from 14 residues. Germline V gene lookup returns CDR1 MDHEN and CDR2 SYDVKM. The CDR3 protein is CASSSLGANGGYTF. Here the CDR3 DNA reads TGTGCCAGCAGTTCCCTGGGCGCCAACGGCGGCTACACCTTC.

The V gene is TRBV4-3, the J gene TRBJ1-2; D remains ambiguous. Germline V gene sequence: CDR1 LGHNA, CDR2 YSLEER. Trimming stripped 4 bases from V and 4 bases from J, with 10 bases between. The CDR3 covers 13 residues. The CDR3 protein is CASSRTEFYGYTF. The CDR3 DNA is TGCGCCAGCAGCCGTACAGAGTTCTATGGCTACACCTTC.

This clone was seen more than once but under ten times. Written as DNA, the CDR3 is TGTGCCAGCAGCGCGGGGGGGGCAGAGCAGTTCTTC. Translating it yields CASSAGGAEQFF. This chain uses TRBV9 with TRBJ2-1; 8 bases match TRBD2. The germline CDR1 and CDR2 sequences are SGDLS and YYNGEE. The V and J ends lost 3 bases and 10 bases, in that order; junction bases with no gene match: 3. CDR3 size: 12 residues.

This chain uses TRBV19 with TRBJ1-2, with D hard to call. CDR1 is LNHDA, CDR2 SQIVND, per germline (reference sequence). The CDR3 consists of 12 residues. Trimming shortened V by 2 bases and J by 8 bases, and 9 bases separated the two germline ends. CDR3 sequence (DNA): TGTGCCAGTAGTATATCGCGAGGCGGCTACACCTTC. Translation: CASSISRGGYTF. The variable domain in full, with the rest retrieved from reference TRBV19 and TRBJ1-2, is DGGITQSPKYLFRKEGQNVTLSCEQNLNHDAMYWYRQDPGQGLRLIYYSQIVNDFQKGDIAEGYSVSREKKESFPLTVTSAQKNPTAFYLCASSISRGGYTFGSGTRLTVV.

In this sample, this clone turned up a few times. J is TRBJ2-4 and V is TRBV30; no reliable D call. The CDR3 is 14 amino acids. The germline gives CDR1 GTSNPN, CDR2 SVGIG (reference sequence). Trimming stripped 1 base from V and 2 bases from J, with 9 bases between. DNA for the CDR3: TGTGCCTGGAGTGGTCTAGGCCCCAAAAACATTCAGTACTTC. The encoded protein is CAWSGLGPKNIQYF.

This chain uses TRBV13 with TRBJ2-1, with D unresolved. This CDR3 region has 13 residues. Trimming shortened V by 5 bases and J by 14 bases, and 19 bases separated the two germline ends. CDR1 PRHDT and CDR2 FYEKMQ come from the germline V gene (reference sequence). The CDR3 loop reads CASSPRVLEIEFF. CDR3 in DNA: TGTGCCAGCAGCCCCCGGGTCCTAGAGATCGAGTTCTTC. Supplemented by reference TRBV13 and TRBJ2-1, the full variable domain reads AAGVIQSPRHLIKEKRETATLKCYPIPRHDTVYWYQQGPGQDPQFLISFYEKMQSDKGSIPDRFSAQQFSDYHSELNMSSLELGDSALYFCASSPRVLEIEFFGPGTRLTVL.

This clone appeared a few times. The chain links TRBV11-1 to TRBJ2-7; TRBD1 matches at 9 bases. The trim removed 5 bases at V and 1 base at J, leaving 3 bases unmatched. The CDR3 spans 14 residues. Germline-derived CDR1 and CDR2 are SGHAT and FQDESV (reference sequence). CDR3 residues: CASSRQGDSYEQYF. CDR3 coding DNA: TGTGCCAGCAGCCGACAGGGGGATTCCTACGAGCAGTACTTC.

The chain has TRBV20-1 and TRBJ2-1, with D tentatively TRBD2 (6 bases). V gave up 5 bases and J gave up 15 bases, with 17 bases separating them. Per the germline V gene, CDR1 is DFQATT and CDR2 is SNEGSKA (reference sequence). CDR3 length: 11 residues. CDR3 in DNA: TGCAGTGCTCCCACTCTGGGGGGTCTGTTCTTC. It codes for CSAPTLGGLFF.

V is TRBV12-5 and J is TRBJ2-2; D remains ambiguous. The germline V and J ends were trimmed by 1 base and 7 bases, with 4 bases remaining between them. Germline V gene sequence: CDR1 LGHNT, CDR2 FRNRAP. The CDR3 runs 12 residues. As DNA, the CDR3 is TGTGCTAGTGGTTTGGCGGTCGGGGAGCTGTTTTTT. Translation gives CASGLAVGELFF.

This clone has a handful of counts. V and J are TRBV9 and TRBJ1-2; 9 bases are a match to TRBD1. V shed 4 bases, J shed 7 bases, and the junction held 8 bases outside the gene matches. The CDR3 loop spans 14 amino acids. Germline V lookup: CDR1 SGDLS, CDR2 YYNGEE. The CDR3 coding sequence is TGTGCCAGCAGCTTACAGGGGGCGGCGCTTGGCTACACCTTC. Residues: CASSLQGAALGYTF.

This chain links TRBV28 with TRBJ2-5; TRBD2 aligns across 8 bases. The trim removed 5 bases at V and 4 bases at J, leaving 6 bases unmatched. CDR1 and CDR2 from the germline V gene are MDHEN and SYDVKM. The length of the CDR3 is 14 residues. CDR3 sequence: CASSLGLASETQYF. The CDR3 DNA is TGTGCCAGCAGTCTCGGACTAGCTTCAGAGACCCAGTACTTC.

This chain joins TRBV7-2 and TRBJ2-1; unclear D gene. Looked up from germline, CDR1 is SGHTA and CDR2 is FQGNSA. The length of the CDR3 is 15 residues. Trimming removed 4 bases at V and 0 bases at J, with 10 bases between. The CDR3: CASSSEESSYNEQFF. In nucleotides, the CDR3 is TGTGCCAGCAGCTCAGAGGAGAGCTCCTACAATGAGCAGTTCTTC. The full variable domain, with the rest looked up from reference TRBV7-2 and TRBJ2-1, is GAGVSQSPSNKVTEKGKDVELRCDPISGHTALYWYRQSLGQGLEFLIYFQGNSAPDKSGLPSDRFSAERTGGSVSTLTIQRTQQEDSAVYLCASSSEESSYNEQFFGPGTRLTVL.

This clone was picked up a small number of times. This chain joins TRBV7-3 and TRBJ1-1, with D possibly matching TRBD1 (6 bases). This CDR3 contains 13 residues. V dropped 3 bases and J dropped 4 bases, with 9 bases sitting between them. Germline-derived CDR1 and CDR2 are SGHTA and FQGTGA. The CDR3 protein is CASSFQGTTEAFF. CDR3 coding DNA: TGTGCCAGCAGCTTCCAGGGGACCACTGAAGCTTTCTTT.

This clone was seen more than once but under ten times. The chain couples TRBV9 to TRBJ2-1, with D tentatively TRBD2 (6 bases). The CDR3 spans 15 residues. Trimming cost V 2 bases and J 0 bases, with 9 bases left between them. Germline V gene lookup returns CDR1 SGDLS and CDR2 YYNGEE. CDR3 loop: CASSVRRDSYNEQFF. The CDR3 nucleotides read TGTGCCAGCAGCGTCCGGCGGGACTCCTACAATGAGCAGTTCTTC.

The V gene is TRBV28, the J gene TRBJ1-2; D not resolved. The CDR3 has 14 residues. Germline loops: CDR1 MDHEN, CDR2 SYDVKM. The ends were cut back, 3 bases at V and 7 bases at J, with 15 bases in the middle. CDR3 nucleotide sequence: TGTGCCAGCAGTTTGGTTGCCGGGGTTCGTGGCTACACCTTC. This gives the protein CASSLVAGVRGYTF.

This clone occurred a few times. The DNA of the CDR3 is TGTGCCAGCAGCTCTTACTCATCCACAGATACGCAGTATTTT. This encodes CASSSYSSTDTQYF. J is TRBJ2-3 and V is TRBV7-9; D ambiguous. V lost 4 bases and J lost 2, with 10 bases in between. CDR3 length equals 14 residues. Germline lookup yields CDR1 SEHNR and CDR2 FQNEAQ (reference sequence).